This is a list of T cell receptor beta chains from one sample in a study of siplizumab effects on memory and regulatory T cells. Using immunoSEQ multiplex PCR, the repertoire was profiled, and TCRdb retains in-frame clones only, with some absent. The sample shows more than 95,000 clones, over 90% of them seen only once. Sequences were obtained from Tregs sorted from blood. These receptors were taken from a human donor in good health. Both conserved end residues are part of each CDR3. D genes are given only for firm matches. Only some rows state a clone size, as once, few, many or a class for expanded clones.

size: .; V: TRBV19; J: TRBJ1-5; D: .; DNA: TGTGCCAGTAGTATTTTGAAGTGGGGGGTCAATCAGCCCCAGCATTTT; CDR3: CASSILKWGVNQPQHF
size: .; V: TRBV6-1; J: TRBJ1-1; D: .; DNA: TGTGCCAGCATGTCAGGTCTCAACACTGAAGCTTTCTTT; CDR3: CASMSGLNTEAFF
size: .; V: TRBV21-1; J: TRBJ1-1; D: .; DNA: TGTGCCATCCCCTTCCGGGGTCGGGACACTGAAGCTTTCTTT; CDR3: CAIPFRGRDTEAFF
size: .; V: TRBV20-1; J: TRBJ1-2; D: TRBD1; DNA: TGCAGTGCTACCGGGACAGATGGCTACACCTTC; CDR3: CSATGTDGYTF
size: .; V: TRBV2; J: TRBJ2-5; D: TRBD2; DNA: TGTGCCAGCCGGGCGGGAGGGCTCAAAGAGACCCAGTACTTC; CDR3: CASRAGGLKETQYF
size: .; V: TRBV29-1; J: TRBJ1-1; D: .; DNA: TGCAGCGTTGAGGGGGGATCGCACACTGAAGCTTTCTTT; CDR3: CSVEGGSHTEAFF
size: .; V: TRBV19; J: TRBJ2-5; D: .; DNA: TGTGCCAGTAGACAGGCGTACCAAGAGACCCAGTACTTC; CDR3: CASRQAYQETQYF
size: .; V: TRBV6-1; J: TRBJ1-1; D: .; DNA: TGTGCCAGCAGTGAAACTATGAACACTGAAGCTTTCTTT; CDR3: CASSETMNTEAFF
size: .; V: TRBV11-3; J: TRBJ2-2; D: .; DNA: TGTGCCAGCAGCTTAGGTCTTACAGAGCTGTTTTTT; CDR3: CASSLGLTELFF
size: once; V: TRBV5-1; J: TRBJ2-6; D: .; DNA: TGCGCCAGCAGGGCAGGGGCTGGGGCCAACGTCCTGACTTTC; CDR3: CASRAGAGANVLTF
size: .; V: TRBV6-5; J: TRBJ1-5; D: .; DNA: TGTGCCAGCAGTTCAAGATTATCAGTGTATCAGCCCCAGCATTTT; CDR3: CASSSRLSVYQPQHF
size: .; V: TRBV5-1; J: TRBJ1-2; D: .; DNA: TGCGCCAGCAGCTTCGGGACCGGCCTCTCCTTC; CDR3: CASSFGTGLSF
size: .; V: TRBV11-2; J: TRBJ2-4; D: .; DNA: TGTGCCAGCAGCTTTGGGACACTTGACATTCAGTACTTC; CDR3: CASSFGTLDIQYF
size: .; V: TRBV5-4; J: TRBJ2-1; D: .; DNA: TGTGCCAGCAGTGAAGGGCGGGGATCCTACAATGAGCAGTTCTTC; CDR3: CASSEGRGSYNEQFF
size: .; V: TRBV5-1; J: TRBJ2-3; D: TRBD2; DNA: TGCGCCAGCAGCGAGGGACTAGCGGGGGTCACAGATACGCAGTATTTT; CDR3: CASSEGLAGVTDTQYF
size: once; V: TRBV7-9; J: TRBJ1-3; D: .; DNA: TGTGCCAGCAGCTTAACTCTGACTGTCTCTGGAAACACCATATATTTT; CDR3: CASSLTLTVSGNTIYF
size: .; V: TRBV30; J: TRBJ1-1; D: .; DNA: TGTGCCTGGAGTCCCTTATCTAGCGGGGTTAAAGGCACTGAAGCTTTCTTT; CDR3: CAWSPLSSGVKGTEAFF
size: .; V: TRBV5-1; J: TRBJ1-1; D: TRBD1; DNA: TGCGCCAGCAGCCGGGGGACAGGCGGGGCTGAAGCTTTCTTT; CDR3: CASSRGTGGAEAFF
size: once; V: TRBV2; J: TRBJ1-6; D: .; DNA: TGTGCCAGCGAGACGGAGAGCTCCTATAATTCACCCCTCCACTTT; CDR3: CASETESSYNSPLHF
size: .; V: TRBV7-3; J: TRBJ1-3; D: .; DNA: TGTGCCAGCAGCCCGGACAACCGGGTGGCCAGGCCATATGGAAACACCATATATTTT; CDR3: CASSPDNRVARPYGNTIYF
size: few; V: TRBV30; J: TRBJ2-1; D: .; DNA: TGTGCCTGGAGTGACGCAATCGACGGAAGCTCCTACAATGAGCAGTTCTTC; CDR3: CAWSDAIDGSSYNEQFF
size: .; V: TRBV6-1; J: TRBJ2-5; D: .; DNA: TGTGCCAGCAGACCGTCTCAAGAGACCCAGTACTTC; CDR3: CASRPSQETQYF
size: .; V: TRBV5-4; J: TRBJ1-1; D: .; DNA: TGTGCCAGCAGGGTGGGGCAGAACACTGAAGCTTTCTTT; CDR3: CASRVGQNTEAFF
size: .; V: TRBV28; J: TRBJ1-1; D: .; DNA: TGTGCCAGCAGGGGGTCGGGACTCATGGGAACTGAAGCTTTCTTT; CDR3: CASRGSGLMGTEAFF
size: .; V: TRBV20-1; J: TRBJ2-2; D: .; DNA: TGCAGTGCCTCAAGGACAAGGGAGCTGTTTTTT; CDR3: CSASRTRELFF
size: .; V: TRBV6-5; J: TRBJ1-2; D: TRBD1; DNA: TGTGCCAGCAGTTACCTGGGCAGGGGGGTCAACTATGGCTACACCTTC; CDR3: CASSYLGRGVNYGYTF
size: .; V: TRBV7-2; J: TRBJ2-7; D: .; DNA: TGTGCCACCAACCCCTTACAGGGCATAGAAGGGCAGTACTTC; CDR3: CATNPLQGIEGQYF
size: .; V: TRBV7-2; J: TRBJ1-6; D: .; DNA: TGTGCCAGCAGCTTAGGCCCCCCCGGCACCTATAATTCACCCCTCCACTTT; CDR3: CASSLGPPGTYNSPLHF
size: few; V: TRBV9; J: TRBJ2-2; D: .; DNA: TGTGCCAGCAGCGCTCTTACTAGACCCGGGGAGCTGTTTTTT; CDR3: CASSALTRPGELFF
size: .; V: TRBV5-4; J: TRBJ2-1; D: .; DNA: TGTGCCAGCAGATCATCGGGCAGGGTAGGACATGAGCAGTTCTTC; CDR3: CASRSSGRVGHEQFF
size: .; V: TRBV30; J: TRBJ1-2; D: .; DNA: TGTGCCTGGAGTGTAGGGAGGGCTTGGGGCTACACCTTC; CDR3: CAWSVGRAWGYTF
size: .; V: TRBV18; J: TRBJ2-1; D: .; DNA: TGTGCCAGCTCACCACCGACGGGGGATGAGCAGTTCTTC; CDR3: CASSPPTGDEQFF